This T cell receptor (beta chain) was captured by sequencing in a study of T cells in Graves' hyperthyroidism and ophthalmopathy (dated by TCRdb to between 2018 and 2021). About the study as a whole: Peripheral blood samples were taken at the time of initial diagnosis, prior to any treatment. For training and testing, the 95 to 100 patients in the discovery cohort were randomly divided in a 7:3 ratio. Following sampling, methimazole starting at 30 mg daily was given to hyperthyroidism patients, and high-dose intravenous methylprednisolone was given to ophthalmopathy patients. In several Graves' hyperthyroidism patients, the study also compared T-cell repertoires from thyroid tissue with T-cell repertoires from blood. Prospective prediction of ophthalmopathy was tested in an independent validation cohort consisting of some 20 hyperthyroidism patients and around 16 patients who later progressed to ophthalmopathy. The paper reports TCR Vbeta CDR3 sequencing of 135 peripheral blood samples: approximately 41 ophthalmopathy, 75 to 80 hyperthyroidism and around 17 progressor patients. To identify TCR V-J signatures that set the groups apart, the researchers used a discovery cohort of 100 or so patients, made up of around 42 with Graves' ophthalmopathy and 55 to 65 with stable Graves' hyperthyroidism.

This clonotype was found many times. Its antigen specificity is not known. No base quality information exists; no much larger clone differs at one position. Moderately to severely active disease, a Clinical Activity Score of at least 3, a NOSPECS grade of at least 4, and a duration under 3 months were present in ophthalmopathy patients. Any patient with an uncontrolled infection, another autoimmune disease, pregnancy or lactation was excluded. Clinical symptoms, serum thyroxine and TRAb, thyroid ultrasound, and orbital computed tomography formed the basis for the diagnoses. PBMCs were isolated from 10 ml of fresh peripheral blood by Ficoll-Paque density gradient centrifugation. Total RNA was extracted using Trizol reagent, and RNA quality was assessed on an Agilent 2100 Bioanalyzer. The TCR beta CDR3 regions were amplified from the RNA transcripts. The first round of RT-PCR for the TCR CDR3 was performed with the HTBI primer set and the Qiagen OneStep RT-PCR kit. A second multiplex PCR round built the libraries, followed by size selection and purification. Paired-end sequencing of the libraries was performed with 100 bp reads on an Illumina HiSeq2000. Per the authors' processing: SOAPnuke was used to process the raw data, with reads discarded if the reads contained adapters or uncalled bases, had a mean Phred below 15, or lacked an exact constant-primer or identifier match. COPE v1.2.5 was used to merge high-quality paired reads, and clonotypes were defined as unique nucleotide sequences. MiTCR v1.1 was used to align clonotypes to the IMGT TRBV, TRBD and TRBJ reference segments. Only V-J combinations with frequency above 0.0001, covering about 99% of repertoires, were analysed. The TCS score was defined as F50 (clonal expansion) divided by E x V (chaos), with BLOSUM62-based TCRdist calculated between CDR3 peptides within each V-J. Welch's t-statistics and random forest reduced approximately 520 V-J features to 13, which were used in a naive Bayes classifier (R e1071). Starting from the raw public reads, TCRdb applied fastp trimming at Q25, assembled clones with MiXCR and retained in-frame beta chains. Rows are combined by CDR3 protein, so each entry shows the most common genes and DNA. TCRdb assigned the V and J calls; the authors' analysis was not used. For this sample the table gives around 350,000 distinct CDR3 sequences, of which 13% to 15% were detected only once. The ten top clones hold roughly 19% of the sample.

The trim is 3 bases for V and 3 bases for J, with a gap of 9 bases between the germline ends. The CDR3 runs 13 amino acids, cysteine and phenylalanine included. Of the read, only the CDR3 DNA is kept; its 39 bases are in frame from base 1. CDR1 and CDR2 are read off the germline V gene (reference sequence) as SEHNR and FQNEAQ. General findings and caveats noted by the study authors: Blood samples also contained most of the expanded thyroid clonotypes (frequency above 0.001), which suggests that blood repertoires may reflect thyroid immune responses. A model built on a 13 V-J signature distinguished ophthalmopathy from stable hyperthyroidism, reaching roughly 88% sensitivity and around 81% specificity in cross-validation and 80%/75% in testing. During validation, the model predicted progression to ophthalmopathy a median of around 7 months ahead of onset, with roughly 65% sensitivity and less than 85% specificity. No statistical method was used to fix the sample size in advance, and group allocation was not hidden from the investigators.

The sample consisted of blood. The sequence links TRBV7-9 to TRBJ2-7; the D gene could be either TRBD1 or TRBD2, each agreeing at 5 bases. The origin of this receptor is an older woman with Graves' ophthalmopathy. The DNA sequence is given as TGTGCCAGCAGCTTGGGGGTGGACTACGAGCAGTACTTC. Translated, it gives CASSLGVDYEQYF.